The present T cell receptor beta chain was sequenced within a study of blood T cell repertoires in COVID-19. Overall study context: Samples representing acute and convalescent COVID-19 were sourced from the United States, Italy and Spain. The analysed material was cDNA or gDNA that came from T cells, B-cell-depleted T cells, or PBMCs.

Original methodology: Estimation of nucleated cell counts relied on the amplification of reference gene primers. Profiled with immunoSEQ multiplex PCR; TCRdb holds only in-frame clones, not every one. That table furnishes V, J and clone size, whereas the DNA furnished D and trimming. The sample shows around 65,000 clones, about four fifths of them seen only once. Looked up from germline, CDR1 is SGHTA and CDR2 is FQGNSA. V gave up 5 bases and J gave up 0 bases; unmatched junction bases: 13. This CDR3 contains 18 residues. This receptor was taken from a woman between 45 and 65 years old with active or convalescent COVID-19. The sequenced sample was peripheral blood. The chain links TRBV7-2 to TRBJ2-7, with TRBD2 identical over 10 bases. CDR3 in DNA: TGTGCCAGCAGCGTCACTAGCGGGATTCCGGAGTACTCCTACGAGCAGTACTTC. It is translated as CASSVTSGIPEYSYEQYF.